Listed here is a single T cell receptor beta chain. At one end the junction does not follow the germline gene, possibly because of a read error. Within the sample, other DNA sequences also encode this same CDR3. TCRdb's table, derived via immunoSEQ multiplex PCR, lists solely in-frame clones and lacks some. The sample gives about 16,000 clones, about 90% of which show up once; around 4.7% is in the top ten. The sample is drawn from a study of blood T cell repertoires in COVID-19. The CDR3 sequence is 13 residues long. The germline gives CDR1 SGHTA, CDR2 FQGNSA. This rearrangement joins TRBV7-2 to TRBJ1-2; D might be TRBD1 (5 bases). The sample comprised peripheral blood. The TCR comes from a man in his sixties with active COVID-19. CDR3 residues: CASSLGAGYGYTF. CDR3 DNA sequence: TGCGCCAGCAGCTTAGGGGCAGGCTATGGCTACACCTTC.